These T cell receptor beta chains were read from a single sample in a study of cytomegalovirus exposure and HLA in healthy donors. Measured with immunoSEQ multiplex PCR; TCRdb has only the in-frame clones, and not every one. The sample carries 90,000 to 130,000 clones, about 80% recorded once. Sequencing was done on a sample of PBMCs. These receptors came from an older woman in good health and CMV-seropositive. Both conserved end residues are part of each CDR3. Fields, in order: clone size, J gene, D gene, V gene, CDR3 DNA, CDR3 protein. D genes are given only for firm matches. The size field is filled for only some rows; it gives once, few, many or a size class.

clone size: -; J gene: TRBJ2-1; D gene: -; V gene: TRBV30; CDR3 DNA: TGTGCCTGGAGTGTACGGGACGGGAGAACCTACAATGAGCAGTTCTTC; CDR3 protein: CAWSVRDGRTYNEQFF
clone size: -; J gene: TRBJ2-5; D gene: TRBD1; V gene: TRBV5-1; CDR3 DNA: TGCGCCAGCACCCCTAAGACAGGGAATGTGGAGACCCAGTACTTC; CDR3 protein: CASTPKTGNVETQYF
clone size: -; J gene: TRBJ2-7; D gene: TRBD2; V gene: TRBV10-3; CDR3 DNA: TGTGCCATCAGTGAGTCCACTAGCGGCTACGAGCAGTACTTC; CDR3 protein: CAISESTSGYEQYF
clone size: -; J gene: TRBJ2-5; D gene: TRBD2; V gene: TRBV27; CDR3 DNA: TGTGCCAGCAGTTTATCTAGCGGGAGAGAGACCCAGTACTTC; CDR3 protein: CASSLSSGRETQYF
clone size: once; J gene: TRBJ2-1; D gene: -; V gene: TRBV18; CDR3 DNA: TGTGCCAGCTCACCCCGACAGGGAGGAACGATTGAGCAGTTCTTC; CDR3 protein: CASSPRQGGTIEQFF
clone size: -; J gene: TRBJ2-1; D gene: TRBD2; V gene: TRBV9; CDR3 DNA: TGTGCCAGCAGCCTCAGCGGGAGCGCCTACAATGAGCAGTTCTTC; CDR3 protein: CASSLSGSAYNEQFF
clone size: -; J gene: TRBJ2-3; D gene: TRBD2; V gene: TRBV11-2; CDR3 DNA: TGTGCCAGCAGCCGACTAGCGGGAGTAGCAGATACGCAGTATTTT; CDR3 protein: CASSRLAGVADTQYF
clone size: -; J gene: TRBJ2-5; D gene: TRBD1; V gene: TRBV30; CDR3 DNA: TGTGCCGGGGGACAGGGGGTGGAGACCCAGTACTTC; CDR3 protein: CAGGQGVETQYF
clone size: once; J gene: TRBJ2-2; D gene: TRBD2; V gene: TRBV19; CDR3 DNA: TGTGCCAGTAGTATACTAGCGGGATCAGTCGGGGAGCTGTTTTTT; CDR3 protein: CASSILAGSVGELFF
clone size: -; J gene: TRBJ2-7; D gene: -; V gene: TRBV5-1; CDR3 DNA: TGCGCCAGCAGCTTCCAGGGTTCCACCCTCGAGCAGTACTTC; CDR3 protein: CASSFQGSTLEQYF
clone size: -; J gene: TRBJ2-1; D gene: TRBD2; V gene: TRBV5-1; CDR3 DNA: TGCGCCAGCAGCTTGGCCGCTAGCGGGAGGCTTCATGAGCAGTTCTTC; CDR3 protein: CASSLAASGRLHEQFF